The 21 T cell receptor beta chains given below trace back to one sample, sequenced in a study of shared clonotypes between healthy human individuals. Sequencing was performed with immunoSEQ multiplex PCR; in TCRdb, only in-frame clones are kept and a portion is missing. The table has 550,000 to 750,000 clones, about 90% seen once; the top ten hold roughly 22%. CD45RO-negative, CCR7-positively selected cells formed the naive CD8 fraction, excluding terminally differentiated effector memory CD45RA+ cells. The sequencing sample was made of naive CD8+ T cells sorted from blood. The receptors originated from a man aged 25 to 40 in good health.

The gene calls are TRBV5-4 and TRBJ2-7; unclear D gene. Trimming stripped 0 bases from V and 5 bases from J, with 6 bases between. Germline CDR1 reads SGHNT; CDR2 reads YYREEE (reference sequence). The CDR3 totals 12 residues. CDR3 bases: TGTGCCAGCAGCTTGGAGAGCCACGAGCAGTACTTC. This gives the protein CASSLESHEQYF.

The gene calls are TRBV7-9 and TRBJ2-1; perhaps D is TRBD1 or TRBD2 (7 bases each). Germline lookup yields CDR1 SEHNR and CDR2 FQNEAQ (reference sequence). Trimming took 3 bases from V and 7 from J, leaving 16 bases between them. The CDR3 runs to 15 residues. The CDR3 spells CASSFHRGGGNEQFF. CDR3 in DNA: TGTGCCAGCAGCTTCCACAGGGGAGGGGGGAATGAGCAGTTCTTC.

The genes are TRBV6-1 and TRBJ2-7, with D possibly matching TRBD1 (6 bases). The V and J ends lost 1 base and 1 base respectively, with 11 bases between them. CDR3 length: 15 residues. Germline V gene lookup returns CDR1 MNHNS and CDR2 SASEGT. In DNA, the CDR3 is TGTGCCAGCAGTGAAGAGGGGGACGGATCCTACGAGCAGTACTTC. Residues: CASSEEGDGSYEQYF.

This clone has a single count. V is TRBV28 and J is TRBJ1-2; 7 positions match TRBD1. Germline lookup yields CDR1 MDHEN and CDR2 SYDVKM. The CDR3 is made up of 14 amino acids. Trimming removed 4 bases from V and 5 bases from J; junction bases left unmatched: 7. Here the CDR3 reads CASSSVQGNYGYTF. The DNA of the CDR3 is TGTGCCAGCAGTTCGGTACAGGGGAATTATGGCTACACCTTC.

The rearrangement uses TRBV7-6 and TRBJ2-1; D uncertain. Germline values: CDR1 SGHVS, CDR2 FNYEAQ. V lost 1 base to trimming and J lost 5 bases, with 3 bases between them. The CDR3 sequence is 12 residues long. CDR3 sequence (DNA): TGTGCCAGCAGCTTAGGGGACAATGAGCAGTTCTTC. This sequence encodes CASSLGDNEQFF.

Details on this clone: The sample carries other DNA sequences with the same CDR3. The chain joins TRBV4-3 to TRBJ1-1; 8 bases line up with TRBD1. The CDR3 spans 16 residues. Trimming at V came to 5 bases and at J to 6 bases, leaving 14 bases not matched to a gene. Looked up from germline, CDR1 is LGHNA and CDR2 is YSLEER. The CDR3 loop is CASSGRGQERRPEAFF. The DNA of the CDR3 is TGCGCCAGCAGCGGCAGGGGGCAGGAGAGGCGCCCTGAAGCTTTCTTT.

Notes on this clone: Other DNA sequences in this specimen translate into the identical CDR3. The chain combines TRBV5-1 with TRBJ2-7, with 9 bases fitting TRBD1. CDR1 is SGHRS, CDR2 YFSETQ, per germline. There are 14 residues in the CDR3. Trimming removed 0 bases from V and 2 bases from J; junction bases left unmatched: 0. This chain's CDR3 is CASSLGQGAYEQYF. The CDR3 nucleotides read TGCGCCAGCAGCTTGGGACAGGGGGCCTACGAGCAGTACTTC.

The V call is TRBV2, the J call TRBJ2-5; 7 bases align to TRBD2. The CDR3 extends over 13 amino acids. V trimming: 7 bases; J trimming: 4 bases; junction bases outside the gene matches: 6. Germline CDR1 and CDR2: SNHLY and FYNNEI. The CDR3 bases are TGTGCCAGCATTAGCGGGCTCATAGAGACCCAGTACTTC. Amino acids: CASISGLIETQYF. The full variable domain, rest sourced from reference TRBV2 and TRBJ2-5, is EPEVTQTPSHQVTQMGQEVILRCVPISNHLYFYWYRQILGQKVEFLVSFYNNEISEKSEIFDDQFSVERPDGSNFTLKIRSTKLEDSAMYFCASISGLIETQYFGPGTRLLVL.

The CDR3, as DNA: TGTGCCAGCAGCCCGGGACAGGCGAACTACAATGAGCAGTTCTTC. Protein: CASSPGQANYNEQFF. The chain employs TRBV7-8 and TRBJ2-1, with TRBD1 matching over 8 bases. V lost 5 bases, J lost 3 bases, and 6 bases stayed unmatched. The CDR3 extends over 15 amino acids. CDR1 is SGHVS and CDR2 is FQNEAQ in the germline V gene.

The chain links TRBV14 to TRBJ2-7; maybe TRBD1 (6 bases). The CDR3 is 15 amino acids. V gave up 4 bases and J gave up 2 bases, with 15 bases separating them. Germline V gene data show CDR1 as SGHDN and CDR2 as FVKESK. Here the CDR3 reads CASSPTGLSAYEQYF. Here the CDR3 DNA reads TGTGCCAGCAGCCCGACAGGTCTCTCGGCCTACGAGCAGTACTTC.

This clone has only one observation. The chain recombines TRBV2 with TRBJ1-2; D perhaps matches TRBD1 (6 bases). Germline V gene data show CDR1 as SNHLY and CDR2 as FYNNEI. V dropped 5 bases and J dropped 3 bases, with 19 bases sitting between them. This CDR3 region has 16 residues. CDR3 region: CASSYGREGEHYGYTF. The DNA for the CDR3 is TGTGCCAGCAGTTATGGACGGGAGGGGGAACACTATGGCTACACCTTC.

This clone was seen a single time. The chain is built from TRBV27 and TRBJ1-1; D perhaps matches TRBD1 (5 bases). V was pared by 8 bases and J by 4 bases, with 17 bases between. CDR1 and CDR2 (germline): MNHEY, SMNVEV (reference sequence). This CDR3 region has 14 residues. CDR3 sequence (DNA): TGTGCCAGCTCCTGGGGGGGAGGGGTCACTGAAGCTTTCTTT. Translated, it gives CASSWGGGVTEAFF.

DNA for the CDR3: TGTGCCACCAGCGATGGACCTAGTGGGGCTTTCTTT. Amino acids: CATSDGPSGAFF. The rearrangement uses TRBV15 and TRBJ1-1; D uncertain. With 5 bases removed from V and 11 bases from J, the gap between germline ends came to 15 bases. CDR3 length equals 12 residues. Per germline, CDR1 LNHNV and CDR2 YYDKDF (reference sequence).

In the case of this clone: The same CDR3 is also encoded by other DNA sequences in this sample. The CDR3 is CASSLRTSGTGELFF. The CDR3 DNA reads TGTGCCAGCAGCTTAAGGACTAGTGGCACCGGGGAGCTGTTTTTT. The chain couples TRBV7-9 to TRBJ2-2, with 7 bases that match TRBD2. The V gene's germline CDR1 is SEHNR and CDR2 FQNEAQ (reference sequence). CDR3 length: 15 residues. Germline trimming cut 2 bases from V and 4 bases from J; bases unmatched to any gene: 4.

The CDR3 spells CASFGQPDEAFF. The CDR3 DNA sequence: TGTGCCAGCTTCGGGCAGCCGGATGAAGCTTTCTTT. This chain uses TRBV5-6 with TRBJ1-1; D unclear. V lost 7 bases to trimming and J lost 7 bases, with 14 bases between them. Per germline, CDR1 SGHDT and CDR2 YYEEEE. CDR3 length: 12 amino acids.

The chain joins TRBV10-1 to TRBJ2-5; D could derive from TRBD1 or TRBD2 (6 bases each). This CDR3 comprises 14 residues. Germline V gene lookup returns CDR1 WNHNN and CDR2 SYGVQD (reference sequence). Trimming removed 5 bases at V and 2 bases at J, with 12 bases between. The CDR3 DNA reads TGCGCCAGCAGTCCGGGGGCCCGTCAAGAGACCCAGTACTTC. This gives the protein CASSPGARQETQYF.

This clone showed up just once. The chain carries TRBV4-3 and TRBJ2-3; D ambiguous. Germline V gives CDR1 LGHNA, CDR2 YSLEER. Trimming pared 0 bases from V and 5 bases from J, leaving 3 bases between. The CDR3 is 12 residues long. As DNA, the CDR3 is TGCGCCAGCAGCCAAGATGGAGATACGCAGTATTTT. Amino acids: CASSQDGDTQYF.

Here the CDR3 DNA reads TGTGCAATCGGGAACCCTGGCTATAATCAGCCCCAGCATTTT. This gives the protein CAIGNPGYNQPQHF. This chain uses TRBV10-3 with TRBJ1-5; D gene unclear. CDR1 is ENHRY, CDR2 SYGVKD, per germline. CDR3 size: 14 residues.

The chain combines TRBV9 with TRBJ1-2; tentative D call: TRBD1 (5 bases). The CDR3 is made up of 10 amino acids. Germline V lookup: CDR1 SGDLS, CDR2 YYNGEE. The V end was cut by 5 bases, the J end by 8 bases, with 7 bases between. The CDR3 region is CASSPGGYTF. In nucleotides, the CDR3 is TGTGCCAGCAGTCCAGGGGGCTACACCTTC.

The V gene is TRBV27, the J gene TRBJ2-1, with 10 bases aligning to TRBD1. With 5 bases clipped from V and 4 bases from J, the junction kept 8 bases outside the gene matches. The CDR3 spans 16 residues. Germline V gene lookup returns CDR1 MNHEY and CDR2 SMNVEV (reference sequence). In nucleotides, the CDR3 is TGTGCCAGCAGTCTTAGAGGGACAGGGGTTTACAATGAGCAGTTCTTC. Translating it yields CASSLRGTGVYNEQFF.

V and J are TRBV27 and TRBJ2-1; D unclear. CDR1 and CDR2 (germline): MNHEY, SMNVEV (reference sequence). V lost 8 bases to trimming and J lost 6 bases, with 8 bases between them. CDR3 size: 11 residues. The CDR3 nucleotides are TGTGCCAGCGCCTATGGCAATGAGCAGTTCTTC. Amino acids: CASAYGNEQFF.